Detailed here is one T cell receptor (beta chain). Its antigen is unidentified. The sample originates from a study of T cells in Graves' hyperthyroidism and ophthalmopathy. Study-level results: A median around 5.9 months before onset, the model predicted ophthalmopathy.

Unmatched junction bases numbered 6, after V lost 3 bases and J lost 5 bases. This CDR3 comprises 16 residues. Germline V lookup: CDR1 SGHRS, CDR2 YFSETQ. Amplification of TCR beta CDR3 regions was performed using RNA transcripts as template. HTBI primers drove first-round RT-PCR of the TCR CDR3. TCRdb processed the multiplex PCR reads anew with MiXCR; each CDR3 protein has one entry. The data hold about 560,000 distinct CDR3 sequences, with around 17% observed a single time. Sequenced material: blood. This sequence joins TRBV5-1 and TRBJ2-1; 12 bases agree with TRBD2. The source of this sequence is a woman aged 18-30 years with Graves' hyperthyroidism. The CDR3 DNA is TGCGCCAGCAGCTACCGACTAGCGGGGGCTGACAATGAGCAGTTCTTC. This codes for CASSYRLAGADNEQFF. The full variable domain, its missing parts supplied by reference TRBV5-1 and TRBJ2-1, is KAGVTQTPRYLIKTRGQQVTLSCSPISGHRSVSWYQQTPGQGLQFLFEYFSETQRNKGNFPGRFSGRQFSNSRSEMNVSTLELGDSALYLCASSYRLAGADNEQFFGPGTRLTVL.